These T cell receptor beta chains were read from a single sample in a study of T cell responses to AZD1222 COVID-19 vaccine. Sequencing was performed with immunoSEQ multiplex PCR; in TCRdb, only in-frame clones are kept and a portion is missing. The repertoire holds approximately 170,000 clones, with just over 90% as singletons. This sample comprised peripheral blood, obtained on day 0 of AZD1222 vaccination. Receptors originate from an adult in good health. CDR3s include the opening cysteine and the closing phenylalanine or tryptophan. D genes are given only for firm matches. The size field is filled for only some rows; it gives once, few, many or a size class.

j_gene | d_gene | abundance | v_gene | CDR3nt | CDR3aa
TRBJ2-5 | NA | NA | TRBV5-1 | TGCGCCAGCAGCAGTCGAGAGACCCAGTACTTC | CASSSRETQYF
TRBJ1-2 | TRBD1 | NA | TRBV13 | TGTGCCAGCAGCCCAGAGGGGGCACTGAACTATGGCTACACCTTC | CASSPEGALNYGYTF
TRBJ1-2 | NA | NA | TRBV5-1 | TGCGCCAGCAGCCGCGGACAGACCCATGGCTACACCTTC | CASSRGQTHGYTF
TRBJ1-2 | NA | NA | TRBV15 | TGTGCCACCAGCAGAGATCGCGGTGGCTATGGCTACACCTTC | CATSRDRGGYGYTF
TRBJ2-5 | TRBD1 | NA | TRBV9 | TGTGCCAGCAGCGTAGGGGCAGGGGGCAAAGAGACCCAGTACTTC | CASSVGAGGKETQYF
TRBJ2-7 | TRBD2 | NA | TRBV5-4 | TGTGCCAGCAGCCCGGGCGGGAGCTTCTCCTACGAGCAGTACTTC | CASSPGGSFSYEQYF
TRBJ2-2 | TRBD2 | NA | TRBV3-1/TRBV3-2 | TGTGCCAGCAGCCAATCTTTCCTAGCGGCGGACACCGGGGAGCTGTTTTTT | CASSQSFLAADTGELFF
TRBJ1-1 | NA | NA | TRBV7-9 | TGTGCCAGCAGCTCCCGACAGGCATTGAACACTGAAGCTTTCTTT | CASSSRQALNTEAFF
TRBJ1-2 | TRBD1 | NA | TRBV2 | TGTGCCAGCAGTGAAGAAAGATCCGGGACAGGGTTTAATGGCTACACCTTC | CASSEERSGTGFNGYTF
TRBJ2-7 | NA | NA | TRBV23-1 | TGCGCCAGCAGTTATAGGGGTAGCTCCTACGAGCAGTACTTC | CASSYRGSSYEQYF
TRBJ1-4 | TRBD1 | NA | TRBV29-1 | TGCAGCGTCAGTGGACAGGCCCTGGGTGAAAAACTGTTTTTT | CSVSGQALGEKLFF
TRBJ1-5 | NA | once | TRBV2 | TGTGCCAGCAGTGATGGGGGGGCCGGCAATCAGCCCCAGCATTTT | CASSDGGAGNQPQHF
TRBJ1-5 | NA | once | TRBV19 | TGTGCCAGTAGTGGGCGGTATCAGCCCCAGCATTTT | CASSGRYQPQHF
TRBJ2-7 | TRBD1 | NA | TRBV2 | TGTGCCAGCAAGGCGACAGGGCTCACCGAGCAGTACTTC | CASKATGLTEQYF
TRBJ2-2 | NA | NA | TRBV12-3/TRBV12-4 | TGTGCCAGCAGAATACAGAACACCGGGGAGCTGTTTTTT | CASRIQNTGELFF
TRBJ2-3 | TRBD1 | NA | TRBV5-1 | TGCGCCAGCAGCATAGCCAGGGGGCGCGGCACAGATACGCAGTATTTT | CASSIARGRGTDTQYF
TRBJ1-1 | NA | NA | TRBV29-1 | TGCAGCGTTGAAGCGGGTAGGGGCGGCCACACTGAAGCTTTCTTT | CSVEAGRGGHTEAFF
TRBJ1-1 | TRBD1 | NA | TRBV19 | TGTGCCAGTTCTACAGGGGGGCCCGTATATGAAGCTTTCTTT | CASSTGGPVYEAFF
TRBJ1-2 | NA | NA | TRBV1 | TGCACCAGCAGCCAAGTTTCCGAGCCAGTCTATGGCTACACCTTC | CTSSQVSEPVYGYTF
TRBJ1-6 | TRBD1 | NA | TRBV18 | TGTGCCAGCTCACCACCGACAGGGTCCCTCCACTTT | CASSPPTGSLHF
TRBJ1-4 | NA | once | TRBV7-9 | TGTGCCAGCAGCTCCATACTCCTGGAAAAACTGTTTTTT | CASSSILLEKLFF
TRBJ1-2 | TRBD1 | NA | TRBV5-1 | TGCGCCAGCAGCTCCCGACAGGGGAGAGGCTACACCTTC | CASSSRQGRGYTF
TRBJ1-1 | NA | NA | TRBV7-9 | TGTGCCAGCAGCTTCGGCGGTAAAGCTTTCTTT | CASSFGGKAFF
TRBJ2-1 | NA | NA | TRBV19 | TGTGCCAGTAGTATAAGGCCCTCAGACGCTGAGCAGTTCTTC | CASSIRPSDAEQFF
TRBJ2-3 | TRBD2 | NA | TRBV19 | TGTGCCACCCAAGACGGACTAGCGGGGGGCACAGATACGCAGTATTTT | CATQDGLAGGTDTQYF
TRBJ1-1 | TRBD1 | NA | TRBV19 | TGTGCCAGTAGCCCATCCCGGGACAGGGATCAAGCTTTCTTT | CASSPSRDRDQAFF
TRBJ2-5 | NA | NA | TRBV21-1 | TGTGCCAGCAGCAAAGCTGTAGAAAGAAAAGAGACCCAGTACTTC | CASSKAVERKETQYF
TRBJ1-3 | NA | NA | TRBV19 | TGTGCCAGTAGTTCCCGCCTTCCGAGCTCTGGAAACACCATATATTTT | CASSSRLPSSGNTIYF